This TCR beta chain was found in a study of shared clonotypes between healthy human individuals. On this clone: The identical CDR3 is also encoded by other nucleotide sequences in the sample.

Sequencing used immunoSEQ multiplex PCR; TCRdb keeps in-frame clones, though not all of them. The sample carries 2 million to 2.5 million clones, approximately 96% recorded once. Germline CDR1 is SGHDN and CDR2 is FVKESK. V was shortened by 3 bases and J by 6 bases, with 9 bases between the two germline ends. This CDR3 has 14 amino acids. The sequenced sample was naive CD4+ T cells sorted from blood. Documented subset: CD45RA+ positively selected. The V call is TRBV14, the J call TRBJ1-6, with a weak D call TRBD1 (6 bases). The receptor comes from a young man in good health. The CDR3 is CASSQQGGNSPLHF. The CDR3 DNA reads TGTGCCAGCAGCCAGCAAGGGGGTAATTCACCCCTCCACTTT.